These 25 T cell receptor beta chains share one sample of origin, sequenced in a study of CD8 T cells in ankylosing spondylitis (dated by TCRdb to 2015 to 2018). Overall results and qualifications from the work: Blood from ankylosing spondylitis patients appeared to be characterized by a TCR beta motif composed of about eight highly homologous amino acid variants.

For these TCRs, the target antigens are not known. The protocol used for the library was 5' RACE. Sequencing was carried out with an Illumina HiSeq 2500. TCRdb reran the public reads through fastp at Q25 and MiXCR, keeping productive beta chains. Rows with a matching CDR3 protein are joined into one entry that keeps the most common DNA and genes. The sample records just under 550,000 distinct CDR3 sequences, about 13% of which are singletons. Approximately 6.2% of the sample is taken by the ten largest. The sequencing sample was made of blood, either unsorted or a sorted T cell fraction (not recorded which). These receptors were obtained from a male donor with ankylosing spondylitis.

This clonotype was recorded a few times. The chain links TRBV5-1 to TRBJ2-7; 11 nucleotides line up with TRBD2. Germline CDR1 is SGHRS and CDR2 is YFSETQ. This CDR3 has 15 residues. V shed 3 bases and J 3 bases; nucleotides not matched to a gene: 5. The CDR3 sequence: CASSWTSGSYYEQYF. The CDR3 DNA sequence: TGCGCCAGCAGCTGGACTAGCGGGTCTTACTACGAGCAGTACTTC.

The rearrangement links TRBV20-1 to TRBJ1-2, with no clear D. The CDR3 loop spans 14 amino acids. Per the germline V gene, CDR1 is DFQATT and CDR2 is SNEGSKA (reference sequence). Trimming took 4 bases from V and 4 from J, leaving 16 bases between them. CDR3 residues: CSATPEGPSYGYTF. CDR3 coding DNA: TGCAGTGCTACTCCCGAAGGTCCTAGCTATGGCTACACCTTC.

This clonotype was found a few times. The V gene is TRBV11-2, the J gene TRBJ1-3, with D hard to call. In germline, CDR1 is SGHAT, CDR2 FQNNGV. This CDR3 contains 14 residues. V shed 4 bases and J shed 8 bases, with 15 bases lying between them. The DNA of the CDR3 is TGTGCCAGCAGCTCGCGGGTAGCCATCGACACCATATATTTT. It is translated as CASSSRVAIDTIYF.

This clonotype was recorded many times. The rearrangement links TRBV20-1 to TRBJ2-2; D possibly uses TRBD1 or TRBD2 (5 bases each). Germline V gives CDR1 DFQATT, CDR2 SNEGSKA (reference sequence). The ends were cut back, 3 bases at V and 0 bases at J, with 11 bases in the middle. The CDR3 is made up of 15 amino acids. The CDR3 nucleotides read TGCAGTGCTAGGAGGGGAGTGCCGAACACCGGGGAGCTGTTTTTT. Translated, it gives CSARRGVPNTGELFF.

The chain links TRBV27 to TRBJ1-1, with 7 bases aligning to TRBD1. From germline, CDR1 is MNHEY and CDR2 SMNVEV (reference sequence). CDR3 length: 13 residues. J lost 5 bases, V lost 6 bases, and 6 bases had no gene match. DNA for the CDR3: TGTGCCAGCAGCCAGGACAGGAGGACTGAAGCTTTCTTT. It encodes CASSQDRRTEAFF.

This clonotype occurred a few times. The chain is built from TRBV5-1 and TRBJ1-6, with D hard to call. Per germline, CDR1 SGHRS and CDR2 YFSETQ. With 0 bases removed from V and 3 bases from J, the gap between germline ends came to 4 bases. The length of the CDR3 is 14 residues. CDR3: CASSLGVYNSPLHF. The CDR3 bases are TGCGCCAGCAGCTTGGGTGTCTATAATTCACCCCTCCACTTT.

The chain couples TRBV7-9 to TRBJ1-2; no definite D call. The CDR3 totals 14 residues. Deletions cut 0 bases from V and 0 bases from J, with 5 bases between. Germline CDR1 and CDR2: SEHNR and FQNEAQ (reference sequence). The CDR3 is CASSLAISNYGYTF. Here the CDR3 DNA reads TGTGCCAGCAGCTTAGCGATATCTAACTATGGCTACACCTTC.

This clonotype was observed a few times. The rearrangement links TRBV7-9 to TRBJ1-5, with a tentative D call TRBD1 (5 bases). Looked up from germline, CDR1 is SEHNR and CDR2 is FQNEAQ (reference sequence). V dropped 0 bases and J dropped 2 bases, with 8 bases sitting between them. The CDR3 consists of 15 residues. CDR3 DNA: TGTGCCAGCAGCTTAGCAGGGGATGGCAATCAGCCCCAGCATTTT. It codes for CASSLAGDGNQPQHF. The full variable domain, rest sourced from reference TRBV7-9 and TRBJ1-5, is DTGVSQNPRHKITKRGQNVTFRCDPISEHNRLYWYRQTLGQGPEFLTYFQNEAQLEKSRLLSDRFSAERPKGSFSTLEIQRTEQGDSAMYLCASSLAGDGNQPQHFGDGTRLSIL.

V gene TRBV12-3 or TRBV12-4 combines with J gene TRBJ2-1; TRBD2 matches at 8 bases. CDR3 length equals 13 residues. V shed 7 bases, J shed 9 bases, and the junction held 8 bases outside the gene matches. The CDR3 loop reads CASIPGGLGEQFF. The CDR3 bases are TGTGCCAGCATCCCGGGGGGGTTAGGTGAGCAGTTCTTC.

This clonotype occurred many times. The rearrangement uses TRBV15 and TRBJ2-1; D perhaps matches TRBD1 (5 bases). Germline CDR1 LNHNV, CDR2 YYDKDF (reference sequence). This CDR3 has 14 residues. V was cut by 8 bases and J by 7 bases, with 18 bases left in between. Written as DNA, the CDR3 is TGTGCCACCCGTGGGGCAGGGTTAGGGAATGAGCAGTTCTTC. Amino acids: CATRGAGLGNEQFF.

The sample holds a few counts of this clonotype. The CDR3 here is CAWTKGIPGEQYF. DNA for the CDR3: TGTGCCTGGACCAAGGGAATTCCCGGCGAGCAGTACTTC. The J gene is TRBJ2-7, the V gene TRBV30; D is uncertain. V lost 4 bases and J lost 6, with 16 bases in between. The CDR3 length is 13 residues. The germline gives CDR1 GTSNPN, CDR2 SVGIG (reference sequence).

Details on this clonotype: The CDR3 end shows no conserved phenylalanine or tryptophan, and so a read error is likely. J is TRBJ1-5 and V is TRBV29-1, with D possibly TRBD1 on 6 matching bases. V lost 6 bases to trimming and J lost 7 bases, with 22 bases between them. CDR3 length: 15 amino acids. Germline V CDR1 and CDR2: SQVTM, ANQGSEA. The DNA of the CDR3 is TGCAGCGTAGAAACGACAGGCCCTCTTAGACAGCCCCAGCATCTT. This translates into CSVETTGPLRQPQHL.

This clonotype has a handful of counts. The V and J genes are TRBV7-9 and TRBJ2-7, with a weak D call TRBD2 (7 bases). Trimming stripped 8 bases from V and 3 bases from J, with 11 bases between. The CDR3 runs to 12 residues. Germline loops: CDR1 SEHNR, CDR2 FQNEAQ (reference sequence). CDR3 in DNA: TGTGCCAGCGGTAGGGGGGGCTACGAGCAGTACTTC. It translates to CASGRGGYEQYF.

J is TRBJ2-7 and V is TRBV24-1; 11 positions agree with TRBD1. Looked up from germline, CDR1 is KGHDR and CDR2 is SFDVKD. Trimming cost V 3 bases and J 3 bases; bases outside gene matches: 6. The CDR3 is 16 residues long. The CDR3 region is CATSDPPGTGGYEQYF. CDR3 sequence (DNA): TGTGCCACCAGTGATCCTCCCGGGACAGGGGGCTACGAGCAGTACTTC.

The chain uses TRBV20-1 and TRBJ2-1; D may be TRBD1 or TRBD2 (7 bases each). CDR1 and CDR2 from the germline V gene are DFQATT and SNEGSKA (reference sequence). The CDR3 has 16 residues. V was shortened by 3 bases and J by 1 base, with 16 bases between the two germline ends. The CDR3: CSASQTGRGSYNEQFF. The CDR3 DNA is TGCAGTGCTAGCCAGACAGGGAGGGGTTCCTACAATGAGCAGTTCTTC.

V usage is TRBV12-5 and J usage is TRBJ1-4; 8 bases match TRBD1. This CDR3 region has 16 residues. The junction had 9 bases not matched to a gene; V was cut back by 4 bases and J by 5 bases. CDR1 and CDR2 (germline): LGHNT, FRNRAP. CDR3 sequence: CASGSPPGQGNEKLFF. The CDR3 DNA reads as TGTGCTAGTGGTTCCCCCCCCGGACAGGGAAATGAAAAACTGTTTTTT. The entire variable domain, with the rest obtained from reference TRBV12-5 and TRBJ1-4, is as follows: DARVTQTPRHKVTEMGQEVTMRCQPILGHNTVFWYRQTMMQGLELLAYFRNRAPLDDSGMPKDRFSAEMPDATLATLKIQPSEPRDSAVYFCASGSPPGQGNEKLFFGSGTQLSVL.

This clonotype was seen ten or more times. V usage is TRBV5-1 and J usage is TRBJ2-5; D unclear. V was cut by 4 bases and J by 2 bases, with 9 bases left in between. The CDR3 has 13 residues. Germline V gene lookup returns CDR1 SGHRS and CDR2 YFSETQ. DNA for the CDR3: TGCGCCAGCAGCACCGGGCCGCAAGAGACCCAGTACTTC. It is translated as CASSTGPQETQYF.

This clonotype was detected ten times or more. The CDR3 sequence is CASSPGLRETQYF. DNA of the CDR3: TGCGCCAGCAGCCCGGGACTTAGAGAGACCCAGTACTTC. This sequence joins TRBV5-1 and TRBJ2-5; TRBD2 is a possible D gene (6 bases). Trimming removed 4 bases from V and 4 bases from J, with 11 bases in between. This CDR3 has 13 residues. Germline CDR1 SGHRS, CDR2 YFSETQ.

This clonotype was counted a few times. The rearrangement links TRBV29-1 to TRBJ2-3; 9 bases match TRBD2. The ends lost 6 bases at V and 3 bases at J; junction bases unmatched: 4. The V gene's germline CDR1 is SQVTM and CDR2 ANQGSEA. This CDR3 spans 13 amino acids. The CDR3 DNA reads as TGCAGCGTGAGCGGACTAGCGACAGATACGCAGTATTTT. It is translated as CSVSGLATDTQYF.

This clonotype was counted a few times. CDR3 loop: CASRHGTDERVVRVAKNIQYF. The CDR3 nucleotides are TGCGCCAGCAGACACGGGACAGATGAACGTGTAGTGCGGGTAGCCAAAAACATTCAGTACTTC. The chain recombines TRBV5-1 with TRBJ2-4; TRBD1 aligns across 7 bases. The germline gives CDR1 SGHRS, CDR2 YFSETQ. CDR3 length: 21 amino acids. V was pared by 5 bases and J by 0 bases, with 23 bases of the junction left unmatched. Full variable domain (outside the CDR3, taken from reference TRBV5-1 and TRBJ2-4): KAGVTQTPRYLIKTRGQQVTLSCSPISGHRSVSWYQQTPGQGLQFLFEYFSETQRNKGNFPGRFSGRQFSNSRSEMNVSTLELGDSALYLCASRHGTDERVVRVAKNIQYFGAGTRLSVL.

In this sample, this clonotype turned up many times. This chain uses TRBV29-1 with TRBJ2-3; 9 bases match TRBD2. The CDR3 is 13 residues long. Germline-derived CDR1 and CDR2 are SQVTM and ANQGSEA. The junction had 2 bases not matched to a gene; V was cut back by 4 bases and J by 3 bases. Here the CDR3 DNA reads TGCAGCGTTGCTAGCGGGAATACAGATACGCAGTATTTT. As protein: CSVASGNTDTQYF.

The V and J genes are TRBV24-1 and TRBJ2-2; D gene unclear. Trimming left V 2 bases short and J 7 bases short, with 10 bases between. The germline gives CDR1 KGHDR, CDR2 SFDVKD. The CDR3 has 14 amino acids. The CDR3: CATSDSPGSGELFF. In nucleotides, the CDR3 is TGTGCCACCAGTGATTCCCCAGGTAGCGGGGAGCTGTTTTTT.

The chain has TRBV7-9 and TRBJ2-1; TRBD1 agrees at 9 bases. V shed 3 bases, J shed 8 bases, and the junction held 8 bases outside the gene matches. The length of the CDR3 is 15 residues. The germline gives CDR1 SEHNR, CDR2 FQNEAQ (reference sequence). The DNA of the CDR3 is TGTGCCAGCAGCTTGACCGGGACAGGGTATGATGAGCAGTTCTTC. This sequence encodes CASSLTGTGYDEQFF. Filled out from reference TRBV7-9 and TRBJ2-1, the complete variable domain reads DTGVSQNPRHKITKRGQNVTFRCDPISEHNRLYWYRQTLGQGPEFLTYFQNEAQLEKSRLLSDRFSAERPKGSFSTLEIQRTEQGDSAMYLCASSLTGTGYDEQFFGPGTRLTVL.

This rearrangement joins TRBV24-1 to TRBJ2-7, with 12 bases identical to TRBD1. This CDR3 has 16 residues. Losses at the gene ends were 3 bases for V and 4 bases for J; bases not matched to a gene: 6. CDR1 KGHDR and CDR2 SFDVKD come from the germline V gene. In DNA form, the CDR3 reads TGTGCCACCAGTGATCCCCGGGGACAGGGGGCTTACGAGCAGTACTTC. Protein product: CATSDPRGQGAYEQYF.

Many counts were recorded for this clonotype. This rearrangement joins TRBV7-2 to TRBJ2-7; unclear D gene. CDR1 and CDR2 (germline): SGHTA, FQGNSA. V was trimmed by 5 bases and J by 0 bases, leaving 11 bases between them. The CDR3 totals 14 residues. The CDR3 is CASSPASNSYEQYF. The CDR3 DNA is TGTGCCAGCAGCCCCGCAAGCAACTCCTACGAGCAGTACTTC.